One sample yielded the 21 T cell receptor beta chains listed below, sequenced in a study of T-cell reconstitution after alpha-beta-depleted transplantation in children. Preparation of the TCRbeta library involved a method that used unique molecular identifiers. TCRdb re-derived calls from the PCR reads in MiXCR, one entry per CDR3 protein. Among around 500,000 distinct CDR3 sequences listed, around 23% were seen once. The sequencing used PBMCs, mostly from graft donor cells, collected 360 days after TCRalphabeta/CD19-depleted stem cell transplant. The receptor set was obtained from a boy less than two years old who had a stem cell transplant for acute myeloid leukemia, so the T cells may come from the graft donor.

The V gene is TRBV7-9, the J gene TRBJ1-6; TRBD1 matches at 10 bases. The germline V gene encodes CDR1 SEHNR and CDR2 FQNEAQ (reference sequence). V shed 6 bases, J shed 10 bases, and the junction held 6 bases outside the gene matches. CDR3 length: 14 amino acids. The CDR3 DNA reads TGTGCCAGCAGTACCGGGACAGGGGCCTCACCCCTCCACTTT. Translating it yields CASSTGTGASPLHF.

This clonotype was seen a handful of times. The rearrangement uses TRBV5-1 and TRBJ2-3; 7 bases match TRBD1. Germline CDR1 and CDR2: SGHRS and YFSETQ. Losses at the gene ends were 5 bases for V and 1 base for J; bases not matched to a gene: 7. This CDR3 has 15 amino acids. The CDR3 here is CASRTTGSGTDTQYF. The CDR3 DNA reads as TGCGCCAGCAGGACGACAGGGAGCGGCACAGATACGCAGTATTTT.

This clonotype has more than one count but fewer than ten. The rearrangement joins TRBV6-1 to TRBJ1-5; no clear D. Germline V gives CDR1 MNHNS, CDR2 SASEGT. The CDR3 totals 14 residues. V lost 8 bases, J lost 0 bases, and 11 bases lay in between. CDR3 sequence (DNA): TGTGCCAGCGGTGGAGATTATAGCAATCAGCCCCAGCATTTT. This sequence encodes CASGGDYSNQPQHF.

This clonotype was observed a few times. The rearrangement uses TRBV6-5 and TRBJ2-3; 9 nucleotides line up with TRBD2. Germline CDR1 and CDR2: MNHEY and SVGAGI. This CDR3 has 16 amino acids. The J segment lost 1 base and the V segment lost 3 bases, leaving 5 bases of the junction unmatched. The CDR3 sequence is CASSYLAGERTDTQYF. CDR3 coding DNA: TGTGCCAGCAGTTATTTAGCGGGGGAACGCACAGATACGCAGTATTTT.

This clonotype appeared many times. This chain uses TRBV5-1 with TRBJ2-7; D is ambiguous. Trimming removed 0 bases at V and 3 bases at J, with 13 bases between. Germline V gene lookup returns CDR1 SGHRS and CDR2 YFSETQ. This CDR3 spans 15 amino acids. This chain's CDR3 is CASSLDVGWNYEQYV. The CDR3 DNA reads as TGCGCCAGCAGCTTGGACGTGGGATGGAACTACGAGCAGTACGTC.

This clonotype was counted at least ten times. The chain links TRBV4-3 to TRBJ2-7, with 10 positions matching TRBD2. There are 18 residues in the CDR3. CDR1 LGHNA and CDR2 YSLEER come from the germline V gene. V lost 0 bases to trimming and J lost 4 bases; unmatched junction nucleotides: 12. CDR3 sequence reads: CASSQDFRAGGQSYEQYF. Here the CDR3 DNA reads TGCGCCAGCAGCCAAGATTTCAGAGCGGGGGGGCAGTCATACGAGCAGTACTTC.

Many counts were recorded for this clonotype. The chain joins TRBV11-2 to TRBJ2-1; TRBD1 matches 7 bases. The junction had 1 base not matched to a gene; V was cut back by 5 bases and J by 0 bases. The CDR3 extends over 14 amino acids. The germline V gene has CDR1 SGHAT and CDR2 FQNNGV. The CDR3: CASSGTVSYNEQFF. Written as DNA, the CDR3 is TGTGCCAGCAGCGGGACAGTCTCCTACAATGAGCAGTTCTTC.

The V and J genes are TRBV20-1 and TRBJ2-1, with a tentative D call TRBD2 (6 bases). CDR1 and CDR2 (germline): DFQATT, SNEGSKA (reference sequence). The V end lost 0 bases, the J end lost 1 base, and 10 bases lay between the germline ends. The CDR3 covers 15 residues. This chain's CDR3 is CSARDRGSSYNEQFF. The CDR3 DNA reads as TGCAGTGCTAGAGATCGGGGGTCATCCTACAATGAGCAGTTCTTC.

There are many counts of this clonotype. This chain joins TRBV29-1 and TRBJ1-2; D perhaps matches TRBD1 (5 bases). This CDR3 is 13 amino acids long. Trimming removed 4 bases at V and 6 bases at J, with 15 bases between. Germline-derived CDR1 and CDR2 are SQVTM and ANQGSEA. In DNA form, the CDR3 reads TGCAGCGTTGTCTTGAGGGACCCCGATGGCTACACCTTC. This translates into CSVVLRDPDGYTF.

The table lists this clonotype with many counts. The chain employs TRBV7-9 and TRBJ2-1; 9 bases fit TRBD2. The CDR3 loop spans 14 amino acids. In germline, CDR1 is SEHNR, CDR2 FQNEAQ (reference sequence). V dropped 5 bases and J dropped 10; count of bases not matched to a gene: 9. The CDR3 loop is CASSMGLASNEQFF. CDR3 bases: TGTGCCAGCAGCATGGGACTAGCAAGCAACGAGCAGTTCTTC.

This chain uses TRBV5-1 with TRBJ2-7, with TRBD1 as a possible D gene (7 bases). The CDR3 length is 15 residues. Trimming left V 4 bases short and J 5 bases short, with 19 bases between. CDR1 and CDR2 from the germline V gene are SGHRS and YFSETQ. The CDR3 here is CASSAGRQGGDEQYF. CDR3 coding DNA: TGCGCCAGCAGCGCTGGGCGACAGGGAGGCGACGAGCAGTACTTC.

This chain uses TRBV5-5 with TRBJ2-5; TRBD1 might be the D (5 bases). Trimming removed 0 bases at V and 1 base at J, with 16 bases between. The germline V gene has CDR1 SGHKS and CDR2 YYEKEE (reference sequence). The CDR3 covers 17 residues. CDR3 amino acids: CASSLGPLSGIQETQYF. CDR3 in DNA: TGTGCCAGCAGCTTGGGACCGCTATCAGGGATCCAAGAGACCCAGTACTTC.

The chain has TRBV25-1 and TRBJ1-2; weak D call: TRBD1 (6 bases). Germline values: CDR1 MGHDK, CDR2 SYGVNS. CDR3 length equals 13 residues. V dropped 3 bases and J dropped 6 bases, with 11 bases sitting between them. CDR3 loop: CASSDYGGHGYTF. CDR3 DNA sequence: TGTGCCAGCAGTGATTACGGGGGGCATGGCTACACCTTC.

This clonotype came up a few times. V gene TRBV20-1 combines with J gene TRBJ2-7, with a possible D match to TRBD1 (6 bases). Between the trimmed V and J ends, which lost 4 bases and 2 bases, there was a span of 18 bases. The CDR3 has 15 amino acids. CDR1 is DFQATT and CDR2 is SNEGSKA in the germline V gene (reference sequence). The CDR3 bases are TGCAGTGCTAACCTCCTCCATCAGGGGACCTACGAGCAGTACTTC. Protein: CSANLLHQGTYEQYF.

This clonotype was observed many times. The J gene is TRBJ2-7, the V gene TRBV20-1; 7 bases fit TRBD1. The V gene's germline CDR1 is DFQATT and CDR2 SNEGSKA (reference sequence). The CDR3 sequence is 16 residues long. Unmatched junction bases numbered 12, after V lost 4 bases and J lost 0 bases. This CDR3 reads CSATTGQVLLSYEQYF. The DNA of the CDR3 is TGCAGTGCTACAACCGGACAGGTCCTACTCTCCTACGAGCAGTACTTC.

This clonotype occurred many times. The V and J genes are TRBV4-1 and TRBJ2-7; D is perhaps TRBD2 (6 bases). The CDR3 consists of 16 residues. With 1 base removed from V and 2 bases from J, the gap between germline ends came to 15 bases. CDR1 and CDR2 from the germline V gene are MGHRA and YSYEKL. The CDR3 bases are TGCGCCAGCAGCCAAGTTTGGGCTAGCGAGGCCTACGAGCAGTACGTC. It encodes CASSQVWASEAYEQYV.

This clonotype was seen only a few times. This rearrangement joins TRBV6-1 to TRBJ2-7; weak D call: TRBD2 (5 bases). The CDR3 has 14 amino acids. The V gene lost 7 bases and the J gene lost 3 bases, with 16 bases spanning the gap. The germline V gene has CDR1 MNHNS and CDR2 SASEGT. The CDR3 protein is CASKKGIGSYEQYV. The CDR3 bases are TGTGCCAGCAAAAAAGGGATAGGGAGCTACGAGCAGTACGTC.

For the CDR3, the DNA is TGCGCCAGCAGCTTCGGGACTAGGGGGAACTACGAGCAGTACGTC. This translates into CASSFGTRGNYEQYV. The V gene is TRBV5-1, the J gene TRBJ2-7; 8 nucleotides align to TRBD2. The CDR3 is 15 residues long. Per the germline V gene, CDR1 is SGHRS and CDR2 is YFSETQ. V lost 2 bases and J lost 3; bases outside the gene matches: 7.

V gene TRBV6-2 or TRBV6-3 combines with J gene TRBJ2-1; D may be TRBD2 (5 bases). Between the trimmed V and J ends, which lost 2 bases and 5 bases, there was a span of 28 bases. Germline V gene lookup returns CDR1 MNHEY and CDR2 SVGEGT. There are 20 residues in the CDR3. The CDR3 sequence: CASSYAPSTPRAFPNNEQFF. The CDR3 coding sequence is TGTGCCAGCAGTTACGCGCCCTCTACCCCGAGGGCATTCCCCAACAATGAGCAGTTCTTC.

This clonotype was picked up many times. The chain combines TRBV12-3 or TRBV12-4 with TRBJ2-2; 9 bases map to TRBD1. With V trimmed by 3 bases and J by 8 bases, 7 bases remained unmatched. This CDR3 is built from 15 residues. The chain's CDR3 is CASSFDRGRGGELFF. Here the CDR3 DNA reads TGTGCCAGCAGTTTTGACAGGGGGAGAGGAGGGGAGCTGTTTTTT.

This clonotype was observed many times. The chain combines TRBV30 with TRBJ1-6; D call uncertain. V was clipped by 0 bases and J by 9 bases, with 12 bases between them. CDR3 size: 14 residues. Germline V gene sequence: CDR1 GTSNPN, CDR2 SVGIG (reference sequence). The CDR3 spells CAWSVGAVGSPLHF. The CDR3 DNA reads TGTGCCTGGAGTGTAGGCGCGGTGGGTTCACCCCTCCACTTT.